This TCR beta chain was sequenced during a study of cytomegalovirus exposure and HLA in healthy donors. Primers: 60 Vbeta forward and 13 Jbeta reverse. Assay: immunoSEQ multiplex PCR; the TCRdb copy retains only in-frame clones and omits some. The sample has approximately 150,000 clones. Trimming left V 0 bases short and J 10 bases short, with 11 bases between. Germline V lookup: CDR1 SGHNT, CDR2 YYREEE (reference sequence). CDR3 length: 14 residues. Sequencing was performed on PBMCs. The sequence derives from a woman between 50 and 59 years old in good health and CMV-seronegative. The V gene is TRBV5-4, the J gene TRBJ1-6, with D tentatively TRBD1 (6 bases). CDR3: CASSLDRAESPLHF. CDR3 nucleotide sequence: TGTGCCAGCAGCTTGGACAGGGCAGAGTCACCCCTCCACTTT.